This T cell receptor (beta chain) was observed in a study of vaccination and CD4 T cells after COVID-19. On this clonotype itself: What it binds is not known.

Study observations and caveats: Looking at convalescent patients, 304 of their 307 vaccine-specific clones were spike mono-reactive.

V lost 7 bases and J lost 7, with 14 bases in between. CDR3 length equals 13 residues. Cultured CD4+ T cell DNA underwent sequencing with the Oncomine TCR Beta short-read assay. In this case, cultured CD4+ T cells provided the extracted genomic DNA. TCRdb ran MiXCR on the PCR reads and lists one entry per CDR3 protein. The data contain around 13,000 distinct CDR3 sequences, around 50% of them singletons. Described treatment: approximately 9-day PBMC culture with coronavirus spike peptide pools or control peptides (ViraFEST assay). The clonotype was recovered from a human donor who had recovered from COVID-19. Specimen: CD4+ T cells from blood, cultured in vitro. V is TRBV12-3 or TRBV12-4 and J is TRBJ1-5; no reliable D call. CDR3 region: CASTLRGLQPQHF. CDR3 bases: TGTGCCAGCACACTAAGAGGGTTACAGCCCCAGCATTTT.